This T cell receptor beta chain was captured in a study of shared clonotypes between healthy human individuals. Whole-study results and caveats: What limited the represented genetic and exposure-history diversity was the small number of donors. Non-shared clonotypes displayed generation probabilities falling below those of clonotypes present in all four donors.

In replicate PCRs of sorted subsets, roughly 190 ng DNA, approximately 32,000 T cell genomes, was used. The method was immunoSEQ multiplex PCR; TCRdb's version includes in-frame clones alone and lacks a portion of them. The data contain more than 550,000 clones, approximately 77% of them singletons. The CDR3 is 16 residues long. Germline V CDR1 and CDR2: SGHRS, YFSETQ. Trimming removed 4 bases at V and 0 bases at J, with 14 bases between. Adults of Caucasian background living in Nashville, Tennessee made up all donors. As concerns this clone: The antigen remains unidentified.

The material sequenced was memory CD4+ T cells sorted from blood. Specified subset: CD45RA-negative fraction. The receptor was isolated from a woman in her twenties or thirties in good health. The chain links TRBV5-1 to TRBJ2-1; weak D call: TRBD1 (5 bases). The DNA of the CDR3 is TGCGCCAGCAGCCTAACCACAGGCAGCTCCTACAATGAGCAGTTCTTC. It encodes CASSLTTGSSYNEQFF.